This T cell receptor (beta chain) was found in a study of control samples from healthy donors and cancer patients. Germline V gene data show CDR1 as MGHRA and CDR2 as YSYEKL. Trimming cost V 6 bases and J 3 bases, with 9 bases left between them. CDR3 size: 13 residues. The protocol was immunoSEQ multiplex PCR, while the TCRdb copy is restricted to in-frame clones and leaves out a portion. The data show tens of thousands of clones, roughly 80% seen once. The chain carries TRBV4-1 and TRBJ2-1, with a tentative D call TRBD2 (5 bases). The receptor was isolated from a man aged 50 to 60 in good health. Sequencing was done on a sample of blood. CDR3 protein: CASSIGIYNEQFF. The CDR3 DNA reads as TGCGCCAGCAGTATCGGGATCTACAATGAGCAGTTCTTC.